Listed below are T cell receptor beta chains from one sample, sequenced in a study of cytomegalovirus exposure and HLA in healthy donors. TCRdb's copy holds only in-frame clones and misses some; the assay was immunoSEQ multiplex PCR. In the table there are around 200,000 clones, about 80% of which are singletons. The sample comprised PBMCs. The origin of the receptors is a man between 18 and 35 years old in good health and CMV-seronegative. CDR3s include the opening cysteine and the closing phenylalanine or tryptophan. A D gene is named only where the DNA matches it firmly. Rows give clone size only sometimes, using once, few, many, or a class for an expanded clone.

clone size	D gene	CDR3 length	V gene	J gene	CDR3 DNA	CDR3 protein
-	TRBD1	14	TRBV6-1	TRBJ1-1	TGTGCCAGCAGTTGGATCAGGGGGCTCGGAGAAGCTTTCTTT	CASSWIRGLGEAFF
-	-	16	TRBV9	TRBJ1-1	TGTGCCAGCAGCGTAGGGGGGGGAGTAGGGAGTACTGAAGCTTTCTTT	CASSVGGGVGSTEAFF
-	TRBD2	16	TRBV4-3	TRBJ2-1	TGCGCCAGCAGCGCCTCGGGACTAGCGGATTACAATGAGCAGTTCTTC	CASSASGLADYNEQFF
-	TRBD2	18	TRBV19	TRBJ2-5	TGTGCCAGTAGTATCGGGTTAGCGGGGGGGGCCAACCAAGAGACCCAGTACTTC	CASSIGLAGGANQETQYF
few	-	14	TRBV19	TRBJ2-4	TGTGCCAGTACCGGACTTGGCGCCAAAAACATTCAGTACTTC	CASTGLGAKNIQYF
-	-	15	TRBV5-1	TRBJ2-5	TGCGCCAGCAGCTTGTCTAGGATACAACAAGAGACCCAGTACTTC	CASSLSRIQQETQYF
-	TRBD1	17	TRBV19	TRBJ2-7	TGTGCCAGTAGTATATTGGGACAGGGGATAGGCAGCTACGAGCAGTACTTC	CASSILGQGIGSYEQYF
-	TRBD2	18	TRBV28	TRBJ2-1	TGTGCCAGCAGTTTATGGTCACTAGCGGGAGTATCATACAATGAGCAGTTCTTC	CASSLWSLAGVSYNEQFF
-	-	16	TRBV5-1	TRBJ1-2	TGCGCCAGCAGCTTGGGCAGGTTCCAAACTAACTATGGCTACACCTTC	CASSLGRFQTNYGYTF
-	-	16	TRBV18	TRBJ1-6	TGTGCCAGCTCACCACCGGGCGTCCCGGGGAATTCACCCCTCCACTTT	CASSPPGVPGNSPLHF
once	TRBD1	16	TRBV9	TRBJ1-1	TGTGCCAGCAGCGTAGGAGGACAGGGGGAAGACACTGAAGCTTTCTTT	CASSVGGQGEDTEAFF
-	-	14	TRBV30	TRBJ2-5	TGTGCCTGGAGTGTACAGGGCTCCCAAGAGACCCAGTACTTC	CAWSVQGSQETQYF
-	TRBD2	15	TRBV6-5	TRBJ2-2	TGTGCCAGCAAATTACTAGCGGGAGAGGCCGGGGAGCTGTTTTTT	CASKLLAGEAGELFF
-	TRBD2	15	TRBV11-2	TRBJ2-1	TGTGCCAGCAGCTCAGGACTAGCGGCCTACAATGAGCAGTTCTTC	CASSSGLAAYNEQFF
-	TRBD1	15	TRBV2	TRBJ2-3	TGTGCCAGTTCTCGGCAGGGGGTTAGGTCAGATACGCAGTATTTT	CASSRQGVRSDTQYF
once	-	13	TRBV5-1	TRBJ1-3	TGCGCCAGCAGTCCCCCGGGAAGAAACACCATATATTTT	CASSPPGRNTIYF
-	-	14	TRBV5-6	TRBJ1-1	TGTGCCAGCAGCTTGGCGGGAAGGGACACTGAAGCTTTCTTT	CASSLAGRDTEAFF
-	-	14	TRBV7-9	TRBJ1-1	TGTGCCAGCAGCTTCTTACAGGGTCCCACTGAAGCTTTCTTT	CASSFLQGPTEAFF
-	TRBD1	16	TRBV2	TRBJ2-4	TGTGCCAGCAGTGAGCAGCAGGACAGGACAAAAAACATTCAGTACTTC	CASSEQQDRTKNIQYF
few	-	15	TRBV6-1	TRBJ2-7	TGTGCCAGCAGTGAAGAACGACAGCCCGCCTACGAGCAGTACTTC	CASSEERQPAYEQYF
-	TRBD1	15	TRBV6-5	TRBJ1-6	TGTGCCAGCAGTTACGCGGGACAGGGAGAGTCACCCCTCCACTTT	CASSYAGQGESPLHF
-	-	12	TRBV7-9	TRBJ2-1	TGTGCCAGCAGCTTTTCCCAAAATGAGCAGTTCTTC	CASSFSQNEQFF
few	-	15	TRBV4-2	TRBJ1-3	TGTGCCAGCAGCCAAGCCACAGGGCTAGGAAACACCATATATTTT	CASSQATGLGNTIYF
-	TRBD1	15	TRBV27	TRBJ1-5	TGTGCCAGCAGTTTCTACCGGGACAGTAATCAGCCCCAGCATTTT	CASSFYRDSNQPQHF
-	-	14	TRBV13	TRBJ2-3	TGTGCCAGCAGCTTAGCGTCACTCACAGATACGCAGTATTTT	CASSLASLTDTQYF
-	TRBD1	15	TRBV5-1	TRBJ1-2	TGCGCCAGCAGCTGGGGACAGGGCGATCGGTATGGCTACACCTTC	CASSWGQGDRYGYTF
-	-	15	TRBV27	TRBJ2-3	TGTGCCAGCAGCGAAGCGGCAGGGGCCCCAGATACGCAGTATTTT	CASSEAAGAPDTQYF